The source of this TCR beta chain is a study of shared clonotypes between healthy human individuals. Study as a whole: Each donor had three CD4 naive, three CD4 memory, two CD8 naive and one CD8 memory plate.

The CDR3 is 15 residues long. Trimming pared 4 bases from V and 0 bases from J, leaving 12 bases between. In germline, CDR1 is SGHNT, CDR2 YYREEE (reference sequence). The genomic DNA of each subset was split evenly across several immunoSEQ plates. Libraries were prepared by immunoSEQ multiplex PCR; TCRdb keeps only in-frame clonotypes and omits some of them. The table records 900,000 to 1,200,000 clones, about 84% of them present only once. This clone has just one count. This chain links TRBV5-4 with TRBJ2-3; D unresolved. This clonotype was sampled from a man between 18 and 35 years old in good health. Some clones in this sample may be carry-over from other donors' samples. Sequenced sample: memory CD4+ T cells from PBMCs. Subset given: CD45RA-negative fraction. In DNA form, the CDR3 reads TGTGCCAGCAGCGCTCGCCGGTCAAGCACAGATACGCAGTATTTT. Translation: CASSARRSSTDTQYF.